These T cell receptor beta chains were read from a single sample in a study of regulatory T cells in long-lasting Graves disease. TCRdb reanalysed the multiplex PCR reads using MiXCR and keeps one entry per CDR3 protein. The sample shows about half a million distinct CDR3 sequences, roughly 22% of them seen only once. The material sequenced was peripheral blood mononuclear cells (PBMCs), taken when the disease was refractory, from a patient treated with antithyroid drugs. The receptors shown here come from a female donor with Graves disease. Both conserved end residues are part of each CDR3. The D gene is left open where the match is weak. The size of a clone is reported for some rows only, either as once, few or many, or as a class for expanded clones.

few	TRBV20-1	.	TRBJ2-7	TGCGGGATGTTGGACAGCCGGACCTACGAGCAGTACTTC	CGMLDSRTYEQYF
.	TRBV19	TRBD2	TRBJ2-1	TGTGCCAGCAACGGACTAGCCGATTACAATGAGCAGTTCTTC	CASNGLADYNEQFF
many	TRBV24-1	.	TRBJ2-6	TGTGCCACCGGTAGCTCTGGGGCCAACGTCCTGACTTTC	CATGSSGANVLTF
few	TRBV28	.	TRBJ1-4	TGTGCCAGCAGTTACTCGACGGGGGTTGGAACTAATGAAAAACTGTTTTTT	CASSYSTGVGTNEKLFF
.	TRBV20-1	TRBD1	TRBJ2-7	TGCAGTGCTAGAGTTGGCAGGGGGCGTCGCGAGCAGTACTTC	CSARVGRGRREQYF
many	TRBV6-5	.	TRBJ1-1	TGTGCCAGCAGTTACAGGGAGGATCGAACTTTCTTT	CASSYREDRTFF
.	TRBV5-6	.	TRBJ1-3	TGTGCCAGCAGCCCCCCTGGTACCTCTGGAAACACCATATATTTT	CASSPPGTSGNTIYF
.	TRBV3-1	TRBD2	TRBJ2-7	TGTGCCAGCAGCCAAGATCGGGGGGGGCAGTACTTC	CASSQDRGGQYF
.	TRBV6-1	TRBD2	TRBJ2-2	TGTGCCAGCAGTGCCCTAGCGGGAGTCACCGGGGAGCTGTTTTTT	CASSALAGVTGELFF
.	TRBV3-1	TRBD2	TRBJ2-7	TGTGCCAGCAGCCAAGGCCCAAGACTAGCGGGAGGGTCCTACGAGCAGTACTTC	CASSQGPRLAGGSYEQYF
few	TRBV20-1	TRBD1	TRBJ1-5	TGCAGTGCTAGAGATGTCGGGACAGGGGGGACTCAGCCCCAGCATTTT	CSARDVGTGGTQPQHF
.	TRBV12-3/TRBV12-4	.	TRBJ1-5	TGTGCCAGCTCACGAACCCCAGGGGGCAATCAGCCCCAGCATTTT	CASSRTPGGNQPQHF
few	TRBV5-1	.	TRBJ2-3	TGCGCCAGCAGCTTGTTAGGGGGTGCAGATACGCAGTATTTT	CASSLLGGADTQYF